This T cell receptor beta chain was identified in a study of OX40 agonist ivuxolimab in advanced cancers. About the study: Patients receiving dose escalation had hepatocellular carcinoma, melanoma, renal cell or head and neck cancer.

Peripheral blood came from all dose cohorts at three timepoints. Measured with immunoSEQ multiplex PCR; TCRdb has only the in-frame clones, and not every one. This table holds 90,000 to 100,000 clones, approximately 86% found once. Germline V gives CDR1 LNHDA, CDR2 SQIVND (reference sequence). V shed 9 bases and J shed 6 bases, with 11 bases lying between them. This CDR3 has 11 amino acids. This receptor was obtained from an adult with an advanced solid tumor such as melanoma, head and neck, liver or kidney cancer. The material was CD4+ or CD8+ T cells sorted from blood, obtained in a trial of the OX40 agonist ivuxolimab. The rearrangement uses TRBV19 and TRBJ1-1; no definite D call. CDR3 residues: CASPRGSEAFF. The DNA of the CDR3 is TGTGCCAGCCCCCGAGGGTCTGAAGCTTTCTTT.